This T cell receptor beta chain was found in a study of metastatic and nonmetastatic thyroid tumors (TCRdb year 2020). A note on the overall study: The researchers compared repertoires between peripheral blood samples and tumor or nodule tissue samples from patients with malignant or benign thyroid disease.

The receptor library was made with PCR. TCRdb records Illumina HiSeq 4000 as the sequencer. High-throughput sequencing was used to profile the TCR beta-chain CDR3 region of every patient. The published analysis was carried out like this. A classifier to discriminate distant-metastatic papillary thyroid cancer patients was built from CDR3 differences across clinicopathological groups. To measure repertoire diversity the researchers used the Shannon index, while the Morisita-Horn index served to gauge how similar the tumor and blood repertoires were. TCRdb trimmed public reads at Q25 via fastp, called clones via MiXCR and kept in-frame beta chains. TCRdb's processing, not the authors' own work, is the source of the V and J calls. The sample records around 17,000 clones, 9.5% to 15% of which are singletons. About 16% of the sample is in the top ten clones. No patient had received any treatment before thyroid surgery. Patient clinical samples collected from 2012 to 2018 were retrospectively analysed using T-cell receptor beta sequencing.

Study-wide findings and limitations: In both blood and tumor samples, malignant tumors were reported to have significantly higher TCR beta diversity than benign nodules.

This clone is considered medium-sized (0.01 to 0.1%). No cognate antigen has been identified for it. The sample holds no much larger clone one base away, and base qualities are not on file. From the germline V gene, CDR1 is MDHEN and CDR2 is SYDVKM. V is clipped by 6 bases and J by 5 bases, and the sequence between their germline boundaries is 13 bases long. The CDR3 spans 13 residues, from the cysteine through the phenylalanine. The read is trimmed to its CDR3 DNA, 39 bases read in frame from base 1. The receptor comes from a female donor with papillary thyroid cancer or a benign thyroid nodule (not recorded which). Some clones in this sample may be carry-over from other donors' samples. The specimen was tumor tissue. The chain joins TRBV28 to TRBJ2-5; perhaps TRBD2 is the D gene, with 6 bases matching. Here the CDR3 is given as CASRQGGRETQYF. The sequenced DNA: TGTGCCAGCAGGCAAGGAGGGCGGGAGACCCAGTACTTC.